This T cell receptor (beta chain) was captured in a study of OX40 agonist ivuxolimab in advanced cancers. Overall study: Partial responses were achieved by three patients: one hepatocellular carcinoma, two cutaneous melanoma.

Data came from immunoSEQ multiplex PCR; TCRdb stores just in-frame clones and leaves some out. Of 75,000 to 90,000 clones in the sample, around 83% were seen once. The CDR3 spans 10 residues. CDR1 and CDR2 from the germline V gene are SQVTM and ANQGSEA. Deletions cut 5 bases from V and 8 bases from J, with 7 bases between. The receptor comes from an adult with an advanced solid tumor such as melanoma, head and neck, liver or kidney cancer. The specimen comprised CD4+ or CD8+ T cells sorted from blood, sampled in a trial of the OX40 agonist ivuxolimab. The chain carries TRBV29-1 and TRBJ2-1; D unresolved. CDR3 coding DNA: TGCAGCGTTCAGACGGATGAGCAGTTCTTC. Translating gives CSVQTDEQFF.